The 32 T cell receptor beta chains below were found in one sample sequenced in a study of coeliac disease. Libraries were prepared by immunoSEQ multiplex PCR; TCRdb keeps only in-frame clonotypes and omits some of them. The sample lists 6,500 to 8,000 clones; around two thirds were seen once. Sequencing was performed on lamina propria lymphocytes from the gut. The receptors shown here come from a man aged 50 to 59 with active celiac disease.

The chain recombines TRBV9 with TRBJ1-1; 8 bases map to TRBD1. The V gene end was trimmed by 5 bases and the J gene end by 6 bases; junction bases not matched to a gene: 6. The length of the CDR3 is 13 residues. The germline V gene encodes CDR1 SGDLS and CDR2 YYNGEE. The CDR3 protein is CASSGDRLSEAFF. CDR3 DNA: TGTGCCAGCAGTGGGGACAGGTTGTCTGAAGCTTTCTTT.

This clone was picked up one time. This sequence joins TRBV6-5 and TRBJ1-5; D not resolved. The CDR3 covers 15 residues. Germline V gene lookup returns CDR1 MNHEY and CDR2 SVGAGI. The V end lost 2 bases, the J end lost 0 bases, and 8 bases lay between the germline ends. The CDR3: CASSYGQNSNQPQHF. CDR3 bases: TGTGCCAGCAGTTACGGGCAGAATAGCAATCAGCCCCAGCATTTT.

CDR3 sequence reads: CASSSRGGYTF. DNA for the CDR3: TGCGCCAGCAGCAGTCGGGGAGGCTACACCTTC. The J gene is TRBJ1-2, the V gene TRBV4-3; D remains unclear. Germline assignment: CDR1 LGHNA and CDR2 YSLEER. The V end was cut by 5 bases, the J end by 8 bases, with 9 bases between. There are 11 residues in the CDR3.

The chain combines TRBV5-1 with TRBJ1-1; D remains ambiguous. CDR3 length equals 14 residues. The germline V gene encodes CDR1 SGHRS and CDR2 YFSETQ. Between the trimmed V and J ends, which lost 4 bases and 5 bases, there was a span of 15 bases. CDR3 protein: CASSETTGRTEAFF. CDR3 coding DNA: TGCGCCAGCAGCGAAACGACGGGGAGGACTGAAGCTTTCTTT. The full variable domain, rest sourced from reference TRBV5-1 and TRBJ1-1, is KAGVTQTPRYLIKTRGQQVTLSCSPISGHRSVSWYQQTPGQGLQFLFEYFSETQRNKGNFPGRFSGRQFSNSRSEMNVSTLELGDSALYLCASSETTGRTEAFFGQGTRLTVV.

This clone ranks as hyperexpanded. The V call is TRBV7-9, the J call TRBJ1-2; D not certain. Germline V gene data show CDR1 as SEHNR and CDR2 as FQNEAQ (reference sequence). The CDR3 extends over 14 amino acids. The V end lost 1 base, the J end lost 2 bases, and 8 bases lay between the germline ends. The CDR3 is CASSLGANNYGYTF. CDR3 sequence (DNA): TGTGCCAGCAGCTTAGGGGCCAACAACTATGGCTACACCTTC.

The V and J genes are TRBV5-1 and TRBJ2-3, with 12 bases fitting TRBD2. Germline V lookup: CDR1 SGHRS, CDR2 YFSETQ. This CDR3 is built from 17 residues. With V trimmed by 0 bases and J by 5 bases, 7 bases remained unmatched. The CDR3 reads CASSLVSSGGAQDTQYF. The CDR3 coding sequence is TGCGCCAGCAGCTTGGTGTCTAGCGGGGGGGCCCAAGATACGCAGTATTTT.

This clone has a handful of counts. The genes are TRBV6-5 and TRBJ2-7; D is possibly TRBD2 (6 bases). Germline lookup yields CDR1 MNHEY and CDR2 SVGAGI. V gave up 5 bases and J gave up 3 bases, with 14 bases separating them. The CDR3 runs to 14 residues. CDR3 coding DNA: TGTGCCAGCAGTCAAGGGACTCTCAACTACGAGCAGTACTTC. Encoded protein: CASSQGTLNYEQYF.

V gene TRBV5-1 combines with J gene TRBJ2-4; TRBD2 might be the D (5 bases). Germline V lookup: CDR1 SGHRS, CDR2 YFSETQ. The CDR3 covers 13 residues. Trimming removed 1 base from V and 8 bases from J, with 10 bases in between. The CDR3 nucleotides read TGCGCCAGCAGCTTGTGGCCGCGGGACATTCAGTACTTC. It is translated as CASSLWPRDIQYF.

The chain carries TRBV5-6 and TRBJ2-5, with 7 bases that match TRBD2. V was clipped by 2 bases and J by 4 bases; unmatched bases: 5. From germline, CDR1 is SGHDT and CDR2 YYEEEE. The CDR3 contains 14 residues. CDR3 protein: CASSFFSGVETQYF. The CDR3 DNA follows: TGTGCCAGCAGCTTTTTCAGCGGGGTAGAGACCCAGTACTTC.

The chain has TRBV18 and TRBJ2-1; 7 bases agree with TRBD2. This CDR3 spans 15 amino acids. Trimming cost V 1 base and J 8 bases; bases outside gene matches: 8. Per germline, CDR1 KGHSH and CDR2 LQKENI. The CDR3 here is CASSPQTSFQDEQFF. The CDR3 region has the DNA TGTGCCAGCTCACCACAGACTAGCTTTCAGGATGAGCAGTTCTTC.

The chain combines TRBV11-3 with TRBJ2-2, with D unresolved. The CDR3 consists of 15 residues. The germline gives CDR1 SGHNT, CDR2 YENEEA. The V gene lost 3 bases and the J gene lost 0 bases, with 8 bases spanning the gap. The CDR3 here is CASSLAASNTGELFF. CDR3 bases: TGTGCCAGCAGCTTGGCAGCGTCGAACACCGGGGAGCTGTTTTTT.

Here the CDR3 DNA reads TGTGCCAGCAGCCCAGGACTAGCGGGACAAGAGACCCAGTACTTC. Its translation is CASSPGLAGQETQYF. This rearrangement joins TRBV11-2 to TRBJ2-5; 12 nucleotides line up with TRBD2. Losses at the gene ends were 5 bases for V and 2 bases for J; bases not matched to a gene: 3. CDR1 and CDR2 (germline): SGHAT, FQNNGV. The CDR3 loop spans 15 amino acids. The whole variable domain, remainder taken from reference TRBV11-2 and TRBJ2-5, is EAGVAQSPRYKIIEKRQSVAFWCNPISGHATLYWYQQILGQGPKLLIQFQNNGVVDDSQLPKDRFSAERLKGVDSTLKIQPAKLEDSAVYLCASSPGLAGQETQYFGPGTRLLVL.

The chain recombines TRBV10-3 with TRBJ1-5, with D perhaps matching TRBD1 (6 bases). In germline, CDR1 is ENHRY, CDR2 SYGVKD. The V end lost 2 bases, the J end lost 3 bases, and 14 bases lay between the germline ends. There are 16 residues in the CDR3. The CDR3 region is CAISEGGAGANQPQHF. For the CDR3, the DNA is TGTGCCATCAGTGAGGGAGGGGCGGGGGCCAATCAGCCCCAGCATTTT.

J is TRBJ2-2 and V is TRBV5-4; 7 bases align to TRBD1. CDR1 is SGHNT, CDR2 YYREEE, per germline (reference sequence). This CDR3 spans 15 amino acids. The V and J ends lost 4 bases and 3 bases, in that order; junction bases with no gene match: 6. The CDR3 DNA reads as TGTGCCAGCAGCGTAGGGGGCATAGACACCGGGGAGCTGTTTTTT. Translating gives CASSVGGIDTGELFF.

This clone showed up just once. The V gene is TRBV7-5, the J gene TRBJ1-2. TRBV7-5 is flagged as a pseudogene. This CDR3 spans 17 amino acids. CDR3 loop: CARSLIDPSGVSDGYTF. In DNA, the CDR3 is TGTGCCAGAAGCTTAATAGACCCATCCGGGGTGTCGGATGGCTACACCTTC.

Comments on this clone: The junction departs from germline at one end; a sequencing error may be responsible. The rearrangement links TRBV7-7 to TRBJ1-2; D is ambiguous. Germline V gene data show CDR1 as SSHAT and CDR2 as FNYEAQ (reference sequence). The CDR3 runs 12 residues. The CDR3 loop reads CASSQERYGYTF. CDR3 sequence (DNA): TGTGCTAGCAGCCAGGAAAGATATGGCTACACCTTC.

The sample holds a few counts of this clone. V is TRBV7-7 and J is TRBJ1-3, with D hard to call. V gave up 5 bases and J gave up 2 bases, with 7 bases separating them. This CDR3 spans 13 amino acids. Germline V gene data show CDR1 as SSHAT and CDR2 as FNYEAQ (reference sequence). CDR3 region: CASSARAGNTIYF. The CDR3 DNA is TGTGCCAGCAGCGCAAGAGCTGGAAACACCATATATTTT.

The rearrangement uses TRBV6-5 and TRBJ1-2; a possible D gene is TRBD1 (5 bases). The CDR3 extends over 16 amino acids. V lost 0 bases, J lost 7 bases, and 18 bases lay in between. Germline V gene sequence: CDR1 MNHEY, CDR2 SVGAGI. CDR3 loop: CASSYSMQGWSGGYTF. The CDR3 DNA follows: TGTGCCAGCAGTTACTCGATGCAGGGTTGGTCGGGTGGCTACACCTTC.

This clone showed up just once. The CDR3 is CSVEGPNYEQYF. The DNA for the CDR3 is TGCAGCGTGGAGGGACCAAACTACGAGCAGTACTTC. The V and J genes are TRBV29-1 and TRBJ2-7, with D perhaps matching TRBD2 (6 bases). V lost 6 bases and J 3 bases, leaving 12 bases between the germline ends. Germline V gene data show CDR1 as SQVTM and CDR2 as ANQGSEA. This CDR3 is built from 12 residues.

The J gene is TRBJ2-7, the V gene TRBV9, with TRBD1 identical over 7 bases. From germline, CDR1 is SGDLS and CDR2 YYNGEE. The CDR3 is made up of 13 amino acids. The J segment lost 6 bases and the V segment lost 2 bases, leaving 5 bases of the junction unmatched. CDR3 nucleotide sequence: TGTGCCAGCAGCGTGGAGACAGGGACCGAGCAGTACTTC. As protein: CASSVETGTEQYF. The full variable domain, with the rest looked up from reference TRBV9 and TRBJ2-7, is DSGVTQTPKHLITATGQRVTLRCSPRSGDLSVYWYQQSLDQGLQFLIQYYNGEERAKGNILERFSAQQFPDLHSELNLSSLELGDSALYFCASSVETGTEQYFGPGTRLTVT.

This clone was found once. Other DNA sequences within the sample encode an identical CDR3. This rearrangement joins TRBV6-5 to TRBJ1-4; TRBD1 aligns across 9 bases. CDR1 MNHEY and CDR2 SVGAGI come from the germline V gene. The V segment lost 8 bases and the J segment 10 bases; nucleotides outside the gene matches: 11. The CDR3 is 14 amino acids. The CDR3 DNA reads TGTGCCAGCCAACGAGGACAGGGGATGGTAAAACTGTTTTTT. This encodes CASQRGQGMVKLFF.

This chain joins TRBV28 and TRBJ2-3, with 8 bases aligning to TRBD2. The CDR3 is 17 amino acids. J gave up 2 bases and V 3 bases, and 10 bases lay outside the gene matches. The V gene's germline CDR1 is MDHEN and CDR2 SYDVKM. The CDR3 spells CASSFSFTSGYTDTQYF. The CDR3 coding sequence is TGTGCCAGCAGTTTCTCCTTCACTAGCGGATACACAGATACGCAGTATTTT.

CDR3 sequence (DNA): TGTGCCAGCAGTCTCAACGGGGGTGGGCCCTCTCAGTACTTC. Its translation is CASSLNGGGPSQYF. The chain recombines TRBV27 with TRBJ2-5, with D possibly matching TRBD2 (6 bases). V was clipped by 5 bases and J by 11 bases, with 21 bases between them. This CDR3 region has 14 residues. Germline values: CDR1 MNHEY, CDR2 SMNVEV (reference sequence).

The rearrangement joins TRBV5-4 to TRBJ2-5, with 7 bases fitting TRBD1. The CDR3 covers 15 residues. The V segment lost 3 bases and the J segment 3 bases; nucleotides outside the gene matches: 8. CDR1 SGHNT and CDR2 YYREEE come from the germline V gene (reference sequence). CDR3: CASSSGGQGKETQYF. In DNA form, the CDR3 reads TGTGCCAGCAGCTCAGGGGGTCAGGGTAAAGAGACCCAGTACTTC.

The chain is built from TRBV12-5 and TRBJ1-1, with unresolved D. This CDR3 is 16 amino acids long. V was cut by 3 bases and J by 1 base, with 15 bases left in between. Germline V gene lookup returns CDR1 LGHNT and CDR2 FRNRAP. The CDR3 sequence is CASGFLRTFTNTEAFF. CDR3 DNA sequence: TGTGCTAGTGGTTTTTTGCGAACTTTTACGAACACTGAAGCTTTCTTT.

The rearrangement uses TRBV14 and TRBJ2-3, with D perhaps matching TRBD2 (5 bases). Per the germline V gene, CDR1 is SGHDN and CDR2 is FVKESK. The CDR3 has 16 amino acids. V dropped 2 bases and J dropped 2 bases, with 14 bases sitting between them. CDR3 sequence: CASSQLASRFTDTQYF. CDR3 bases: TGTGCCAGCAGCCAATTGGCTAGCAGATTCACAGATACGCAGTATTTT.

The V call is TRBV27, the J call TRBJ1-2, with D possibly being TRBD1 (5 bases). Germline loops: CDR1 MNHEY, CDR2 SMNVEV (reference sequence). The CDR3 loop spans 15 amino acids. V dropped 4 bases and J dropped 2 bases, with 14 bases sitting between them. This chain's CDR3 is CASSSSSGGNYGYTF. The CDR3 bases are TGTGCCAGCAGTTCCTCATCTGGGGGGAACTATGGCTACACCTTC.

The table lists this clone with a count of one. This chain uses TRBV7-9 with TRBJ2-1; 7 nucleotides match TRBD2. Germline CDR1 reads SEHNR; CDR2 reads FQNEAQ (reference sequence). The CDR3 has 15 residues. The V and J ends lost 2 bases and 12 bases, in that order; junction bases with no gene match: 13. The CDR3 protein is CASSLTRTSMDGQFF. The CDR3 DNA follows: TGTGCCAGCAGCTTAACCCGGACTAGTATGGACGGGCAGTTCTTC.

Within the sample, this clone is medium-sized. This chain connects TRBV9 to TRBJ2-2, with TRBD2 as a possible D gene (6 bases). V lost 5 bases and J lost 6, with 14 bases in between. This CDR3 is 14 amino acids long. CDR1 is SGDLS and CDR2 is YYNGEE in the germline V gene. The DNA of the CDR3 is TGTGCCAGCAGTACCTTTGGGGGGTCCGGGGAGCTGTTTTTT. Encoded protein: CASSTFGGSGELFF.

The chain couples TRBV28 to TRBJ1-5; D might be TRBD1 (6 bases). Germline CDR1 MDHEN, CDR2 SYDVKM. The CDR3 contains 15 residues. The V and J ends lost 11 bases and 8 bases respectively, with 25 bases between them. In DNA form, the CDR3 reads TGTGCCGGTCCCGGGACAAAGGGGCTCAGTGAGCCCCAGCATTTT. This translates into CAGPGTKGLSEPQHF.

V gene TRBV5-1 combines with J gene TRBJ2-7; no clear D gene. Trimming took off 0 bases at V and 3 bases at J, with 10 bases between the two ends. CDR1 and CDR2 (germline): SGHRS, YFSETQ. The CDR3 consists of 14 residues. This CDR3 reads CASSLGGGGYEQYV. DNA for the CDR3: TGCGCCAGCAGCTTGGGTGGTGGCGGCTACGAGCAGTACGTC.

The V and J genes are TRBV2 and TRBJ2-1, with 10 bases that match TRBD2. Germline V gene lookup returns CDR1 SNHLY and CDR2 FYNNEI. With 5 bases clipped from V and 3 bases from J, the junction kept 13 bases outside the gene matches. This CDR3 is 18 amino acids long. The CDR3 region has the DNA TGTGCCAGCAGTCCCGACACTCAACTAGCGGGGCTCTACAATGAGCAGTTCTTC. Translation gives CASSPDTQLAGLYNEQFF.